Given below is one T cell receptor beta chain in context. Its matching antigen is unknown. These data come from a study of cytomegalovirus exposure and HLA in healthy donors. Whole-study results and caveats: Earlier findings revealed that most TCR beta V segments proved productive either about 90% or about 30% of the time.

PCR used 60 Vbeta primers and 13 Jbeta primers. Clones were read by immunoSEQ multiplex PCR, and TCRdb kept only the in-frame ones, dropping some. The table lists under 200,000 clones, around nine tenths of them singletons. This TCR came from a woman between 18 and 30 years old in good health and CMV-seronegative. The material sequenced was PBMCs.

The CDR3 here is CASSPGTDLYGYTF. CDR3 in DNA: TGTGCCAGCAGCCCCGGGACAGATCTCTATGGCTACACCTTC. The chain couples TRBV14 to TRBJ1-2; TRBD1 matches at 7 bases. Germline CDR1 and CDR2: SGHDN and FVKESK. With V trimmed by 4 bases and J by 4 bases, 6 bases remained unmatched. CDR3 size: 14 residues.